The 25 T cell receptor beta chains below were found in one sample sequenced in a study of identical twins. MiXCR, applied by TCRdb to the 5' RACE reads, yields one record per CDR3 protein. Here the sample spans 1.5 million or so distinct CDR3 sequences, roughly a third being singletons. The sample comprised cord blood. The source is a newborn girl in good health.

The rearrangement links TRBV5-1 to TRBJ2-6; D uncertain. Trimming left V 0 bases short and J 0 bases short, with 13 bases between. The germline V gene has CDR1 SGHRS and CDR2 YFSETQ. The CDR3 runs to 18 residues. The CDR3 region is CASSLGVTPLSGANVLTF. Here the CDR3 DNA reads TGCGCCAGCAGCTTGGGGGTTACTCCTCTCTCTGGGGCCAACGTCCTGACTTTC.

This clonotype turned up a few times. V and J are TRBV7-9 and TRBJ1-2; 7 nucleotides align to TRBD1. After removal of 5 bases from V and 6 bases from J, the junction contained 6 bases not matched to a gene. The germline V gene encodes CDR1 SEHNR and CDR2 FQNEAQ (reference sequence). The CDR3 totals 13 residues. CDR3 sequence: CASSPRDSHGYTF. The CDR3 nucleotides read TGTGCCAGCAGCCCCCGGGACAGTCATGGCTACACCTTC.

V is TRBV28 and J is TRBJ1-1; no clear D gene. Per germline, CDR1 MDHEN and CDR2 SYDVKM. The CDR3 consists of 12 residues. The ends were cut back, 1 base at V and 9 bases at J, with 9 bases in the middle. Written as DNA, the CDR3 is TGTGCCAGCAGTTTATCGGGGATTAAAGCTTTCTTT. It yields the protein CASSLSGIKAFF.

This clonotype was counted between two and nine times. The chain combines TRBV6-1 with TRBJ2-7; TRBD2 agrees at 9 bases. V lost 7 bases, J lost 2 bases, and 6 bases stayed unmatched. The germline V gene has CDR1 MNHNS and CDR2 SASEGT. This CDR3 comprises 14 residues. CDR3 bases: TGTGCCAGCACAGGCCTAGCGGGGACCTACGAGCAGTACTTC. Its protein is CASTGLAGTYEQYF.

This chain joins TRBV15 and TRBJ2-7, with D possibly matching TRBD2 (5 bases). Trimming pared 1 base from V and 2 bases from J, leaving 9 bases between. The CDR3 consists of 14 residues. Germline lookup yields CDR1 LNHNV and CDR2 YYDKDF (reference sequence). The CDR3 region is CATSRGRGTYEQYF. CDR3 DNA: TGTGCCACCAGCAGAGGGAGAGGGACCTACGAGCAGTACTTC.

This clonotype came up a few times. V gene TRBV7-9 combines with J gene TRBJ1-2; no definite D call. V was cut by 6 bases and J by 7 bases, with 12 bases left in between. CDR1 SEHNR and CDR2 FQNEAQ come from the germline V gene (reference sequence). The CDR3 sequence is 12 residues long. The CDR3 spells CASRVGEGGYTF. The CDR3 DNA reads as TGTGCCAGCAGAGTTGGGGAAGGTGGCTACACCTTC.

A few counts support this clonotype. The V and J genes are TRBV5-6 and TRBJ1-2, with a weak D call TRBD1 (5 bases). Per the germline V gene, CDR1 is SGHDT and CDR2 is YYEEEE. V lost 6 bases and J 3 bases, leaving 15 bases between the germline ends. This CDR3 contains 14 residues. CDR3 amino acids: CASIGGVGDYGYTF. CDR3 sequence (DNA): TGTGCCAGCATTGGGGGGGTAGGAGACTATGGCTACACCTTC. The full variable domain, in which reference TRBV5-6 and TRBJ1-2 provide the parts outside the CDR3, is DAGVTQSPTHLIKTRGQQVTLRCSPKSGHDTVSWYQQALGQGPQFIFQYYEEEERQRGNFPDRFSGHQFPNYSSELNVNALLLGDSALYLCASIGGVGDYGYTFGSGTRLTVV.

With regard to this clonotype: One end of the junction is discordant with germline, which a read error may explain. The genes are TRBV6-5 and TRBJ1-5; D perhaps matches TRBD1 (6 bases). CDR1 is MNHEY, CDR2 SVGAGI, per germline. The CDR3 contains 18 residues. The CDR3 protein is CASSYADRRKYSDQPQHF. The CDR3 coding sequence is TGTGCCAGCAGTTACGCAGACAGGCGAAAATATAGCGATCAGCCCCAGCATTTT.

The CDR3 sequence: CASWDRGRADTQYF. DNA of the CDR3: TGCGCCAGTTGGGACAGGGGGCGGGCAGATACGCAGTATTTT. The rearrangement links TRBV5-1 to TRBJ2-3, with TRBD1 matching over 12 bases. The CDR3 extends over 14 amino acids. CDR1 is SGHRS, CDR2 YFSETQ, per germline. V was pared by 8 bases and J by 4 bases, with 5 bases of the junction left unmatched.

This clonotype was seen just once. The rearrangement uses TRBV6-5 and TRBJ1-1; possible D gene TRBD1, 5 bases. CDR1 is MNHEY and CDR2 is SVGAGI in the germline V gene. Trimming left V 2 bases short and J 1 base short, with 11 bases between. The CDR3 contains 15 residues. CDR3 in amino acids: CASSYGTPWNTEAFF. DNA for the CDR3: TGTGCCAGCAGTTACGGGACTCCCTGGAACACTGAAGCTTTCTTT.

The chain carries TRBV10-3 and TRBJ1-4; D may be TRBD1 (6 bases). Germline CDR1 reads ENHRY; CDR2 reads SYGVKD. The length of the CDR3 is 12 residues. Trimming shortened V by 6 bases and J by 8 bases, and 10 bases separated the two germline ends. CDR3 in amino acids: CAISSGQEKLFF. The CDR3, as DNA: TGTGCCATCAGCTCGGGACAAGAAAAACTGTTTTTT.

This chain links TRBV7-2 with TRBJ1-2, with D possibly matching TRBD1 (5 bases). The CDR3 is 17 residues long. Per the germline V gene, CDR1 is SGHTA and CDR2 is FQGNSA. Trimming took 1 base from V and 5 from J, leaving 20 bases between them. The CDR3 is CASSLVGTEVGQYGYTF. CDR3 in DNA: TGTGCCAGCAGCTTAGTCGGGACCGAGGTGGGCCAATATGGCTACACCTTC.

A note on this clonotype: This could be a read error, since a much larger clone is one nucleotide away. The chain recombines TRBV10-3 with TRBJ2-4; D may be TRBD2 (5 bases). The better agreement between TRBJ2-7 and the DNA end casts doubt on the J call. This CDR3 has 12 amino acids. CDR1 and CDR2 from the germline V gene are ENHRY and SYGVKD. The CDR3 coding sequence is TGTGCCATTCAACGGGGAACCTACGAGCAGTACTTC. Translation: CAIQRGTYEQYF.

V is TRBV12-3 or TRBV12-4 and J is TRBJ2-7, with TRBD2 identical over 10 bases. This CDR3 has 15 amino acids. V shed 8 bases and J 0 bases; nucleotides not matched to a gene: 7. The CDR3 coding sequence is TGTGCCAGCGGGGTACTAGCGGGATCCTCCTACGAGCAGTACTTC. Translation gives CASGVLAGSSYEQYF.

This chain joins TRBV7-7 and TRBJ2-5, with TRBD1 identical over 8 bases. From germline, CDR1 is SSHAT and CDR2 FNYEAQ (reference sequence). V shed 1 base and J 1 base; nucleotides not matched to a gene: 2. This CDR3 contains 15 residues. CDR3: CASSLEGTGQETQYF. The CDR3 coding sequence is TGTGCCAGCAGCTTAGAGGGGACAGGCCAAGAGACCCAGTACTTC.

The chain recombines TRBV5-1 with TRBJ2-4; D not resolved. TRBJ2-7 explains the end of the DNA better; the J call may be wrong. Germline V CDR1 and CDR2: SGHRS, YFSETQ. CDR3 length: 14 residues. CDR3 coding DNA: TGCGCCAGCAGCTTGGGCTCCTGGTCTCCCGAGCAGTACTTC. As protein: CASSLGSWSPEQYF.

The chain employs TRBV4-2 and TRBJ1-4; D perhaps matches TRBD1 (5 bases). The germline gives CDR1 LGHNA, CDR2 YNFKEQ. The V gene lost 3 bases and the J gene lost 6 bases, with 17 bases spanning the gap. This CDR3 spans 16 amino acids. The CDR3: CASSHPARWGYEKLFF. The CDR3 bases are TGTGCCAGCAGCCATCCCGCCAGGTGGGGCTATGAAAAACTGTTTTTT.

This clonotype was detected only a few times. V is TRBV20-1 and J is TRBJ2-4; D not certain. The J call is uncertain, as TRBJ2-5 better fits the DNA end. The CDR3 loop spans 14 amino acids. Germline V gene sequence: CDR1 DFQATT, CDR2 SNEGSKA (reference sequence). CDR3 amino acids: CSAREGHPLETQYF. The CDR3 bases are TGCAGTGCTAGAGAGGGTCACCCCCTGGAGACCCAGTACTTC.

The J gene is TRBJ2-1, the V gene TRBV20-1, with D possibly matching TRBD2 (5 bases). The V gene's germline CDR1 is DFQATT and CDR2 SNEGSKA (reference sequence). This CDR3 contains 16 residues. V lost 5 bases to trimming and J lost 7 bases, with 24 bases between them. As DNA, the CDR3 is TGCAGTGCTCGCAACGCTTTCAGGACGGGGTGGAATGAGCAGTTCTTC. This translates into CSARNAFRTGWNEQFF.

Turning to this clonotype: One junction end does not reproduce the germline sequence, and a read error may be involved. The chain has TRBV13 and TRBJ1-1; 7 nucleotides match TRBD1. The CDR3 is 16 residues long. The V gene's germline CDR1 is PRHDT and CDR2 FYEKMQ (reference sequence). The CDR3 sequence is CASSLKLGQTNAEAFF. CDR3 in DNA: TGTGCCAGCAGCTTAAAGTTGGGACAGACGAACGCTGAAGCTTTCTTT.

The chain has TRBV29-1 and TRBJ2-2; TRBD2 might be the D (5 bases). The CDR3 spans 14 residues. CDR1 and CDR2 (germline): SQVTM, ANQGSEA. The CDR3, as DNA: TGCACCGTAAGGTGGGAGACGAACACCGGGGAGCTGTTTTTT. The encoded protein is CTVRWETNTGELFF.

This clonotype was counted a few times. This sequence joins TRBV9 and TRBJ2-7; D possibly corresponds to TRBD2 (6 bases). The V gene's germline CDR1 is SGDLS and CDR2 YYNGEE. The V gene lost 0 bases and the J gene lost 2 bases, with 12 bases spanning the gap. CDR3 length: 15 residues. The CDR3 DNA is TGTGCCAGCAGCGTAGATCCCGGGAGTCCCTACGAGCAGTACTTC. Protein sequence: CASSVDPGSPYEQYF.

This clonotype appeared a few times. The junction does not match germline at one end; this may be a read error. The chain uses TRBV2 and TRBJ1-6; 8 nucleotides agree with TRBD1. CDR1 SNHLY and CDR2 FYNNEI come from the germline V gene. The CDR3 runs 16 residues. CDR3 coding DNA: TGTGCCAGCAGTGAAAGTGGACAGGGAGTTGGTTCACCCCCCCACTTT. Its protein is CASSESGQGVGSPPHF. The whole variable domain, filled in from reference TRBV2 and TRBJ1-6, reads EPEVTQTPSHQVTQMGQEVILRCVPISNHLYFYWYRQILGQKVEFLVSFYNNEISEKSEIFDDQFSVERPDGSNFTLKIRSTKLEDSAMYFCASSESGQGVGSPPHFGNGTRLTVT.

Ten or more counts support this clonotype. CDR3 DNA: TGTGCCGGGGGGGGGTATGGATATGGCTACACCTTC. Its translation: CAGGGYGYGYTF. The chain has TRBV12-3 or TRBV12-4 and TRBJ1-2; possibly TRBD1 for D (5 bases). CDR3 length equals 12 residues. The V and J ends lost 11 bases and 5 bases respectively, with 15 bases between them.

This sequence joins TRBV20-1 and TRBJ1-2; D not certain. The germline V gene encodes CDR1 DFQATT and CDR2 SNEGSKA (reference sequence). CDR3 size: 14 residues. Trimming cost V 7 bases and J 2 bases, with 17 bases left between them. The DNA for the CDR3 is TGCAGTGTTAGTAAGGAGGTCCTCAACTATGGCTACACCTTC. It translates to CSVSKEVLNYGYTF.